This entry concerns a single T cell receptor (beta chain). The CDR3 is made up of 16 amino acids. Germline CDR1 is LNHDA and CDR2 is SQIVND (reference sequence). Trimming took off 5 bases at V and 6 bases at J, with 20 bases between the two ends. This entry is derived from a study of control samples from healthy donors and cancer patients. Libraries were prepared by immunoSEQ multiplex PCR; TCRdb keeps only in-frame clonotypes and omits some of them. The sample yields over 200,000 clones, roughly 82% seen once. Input material: PBMCs. The receptor's source is a woman aged 55-70 years with lung cancer. The gene calls are TRBV19 and TRBJ2-1; D is ambiguous. The CDR3 DNA sequence: TGTGCCAGTAGTTTAGGACCTTCCTCCAGCGCCAATGAGCAGTTCTTC. Its protein is CASSLGPSSSANEQFF. The full variable domain, rest sourced from reference TRBV19 and TRBJ2-1, is DGGITQSPKYLFRKEGQNVTLSCEQNLNHDAMYWYRQDPGQGLRLIYYSQIVNDFQKGDIAEGYSVSREKKESFPLTVTSAQKNPTAFYLCASSLGPSSSANEQFFGPGTRLTVL.